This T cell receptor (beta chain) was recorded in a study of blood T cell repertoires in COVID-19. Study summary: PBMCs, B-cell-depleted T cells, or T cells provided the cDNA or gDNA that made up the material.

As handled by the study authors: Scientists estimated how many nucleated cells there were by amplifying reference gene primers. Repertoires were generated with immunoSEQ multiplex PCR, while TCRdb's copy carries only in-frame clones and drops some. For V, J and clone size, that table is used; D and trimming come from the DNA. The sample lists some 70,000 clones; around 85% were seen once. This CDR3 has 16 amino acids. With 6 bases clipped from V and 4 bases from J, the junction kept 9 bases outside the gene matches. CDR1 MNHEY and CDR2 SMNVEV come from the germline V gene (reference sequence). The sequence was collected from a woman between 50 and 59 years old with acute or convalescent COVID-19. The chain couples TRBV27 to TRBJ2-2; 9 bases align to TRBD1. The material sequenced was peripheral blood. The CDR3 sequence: CASSQTGGSLTGELFF. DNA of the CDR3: TGTGCCAGCAGCCAGACAGGGGGAAGCCTCACCGGGGAGCTGTTTTTT.